This TCR beta chain was captured by sequencing in a study of blood T cell repertoires in COVID-19. Study in general: Acute and convalescent COVID-19 specimens originated in the United States, Italy and Spain.

The CDR3 spans 13 residues. Germline V gene lookup returns CDR1 SGHTA and CDR2 FQGNSA. V shed 1 base and J shed 8 bases, with 6 bases lying between them. TCRdb's copy holds only in-frame clones and misses some; the assay was immunoSEQ multiplex PCR. The sample comprises about 220,000 clones, about 91% of which are singletons, and about 2.5% rests with the top ten. The source of this sequence is a woman in her 40s with acute COVID-19. Sequenced: PBMCs or T cells enriched from blood (not recorded which). This sequence joins TRBV7-2 and TRBJ1-6; D call uncertain. DNA of the CDR3: TGTGCCAGCAGCTTAGGCCCGGATTCACCCCTCCACTTT. Protein sequence: CASSLGPDSPLHF.